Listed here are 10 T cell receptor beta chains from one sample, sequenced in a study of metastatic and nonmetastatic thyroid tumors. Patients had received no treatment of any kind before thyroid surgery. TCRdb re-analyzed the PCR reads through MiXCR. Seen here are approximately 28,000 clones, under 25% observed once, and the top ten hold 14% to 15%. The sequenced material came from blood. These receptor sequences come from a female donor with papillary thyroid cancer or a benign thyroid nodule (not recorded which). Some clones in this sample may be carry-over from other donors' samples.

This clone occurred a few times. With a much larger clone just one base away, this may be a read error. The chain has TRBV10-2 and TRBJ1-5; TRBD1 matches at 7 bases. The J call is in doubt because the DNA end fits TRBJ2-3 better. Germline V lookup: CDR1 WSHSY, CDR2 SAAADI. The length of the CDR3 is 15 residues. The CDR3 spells CASSVGTVVNQPQYF. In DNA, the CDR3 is TGCGCCAGCAGTGTAGGGACAGTAGTAAATCAGCCCCAGTATTTT.

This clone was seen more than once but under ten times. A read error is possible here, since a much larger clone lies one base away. The CDR3 loop reads CASSFQQGFEETQYF. In nucleotides, the CDR3 is TGCGCCAGCAGCTTTCAACAGGGTTTTGAAGAGACCCAGTACTTC. J is TRBJ2-1 and V is TRBV5-1; possibly TRBD1 for D (6 bases). The assigned J gene may be wrong: the sequence end matches TRBJ2-5 better. Per germline, CDR1 SGHRS and CDR2 YFSETQ. The CDR3 is made up of 15 amino acids.

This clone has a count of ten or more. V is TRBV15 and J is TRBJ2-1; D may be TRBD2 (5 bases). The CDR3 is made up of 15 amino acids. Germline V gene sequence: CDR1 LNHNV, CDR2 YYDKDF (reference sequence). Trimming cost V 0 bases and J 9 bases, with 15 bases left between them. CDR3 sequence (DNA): TGTGCCACCAGCAGAGATCCTCGAAACGGAGGTGAGCAGTTCTTC. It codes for CATSRDPRNGGEQFF. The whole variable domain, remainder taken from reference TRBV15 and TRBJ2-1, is DAMVIQNPRYQVTQFGKPVTLSCSQTLNHNVMYWYQQKSSQAPKLLFHYYDKDFNNEADTPDNFQSRRPNTSFCFLDIRSPGLGDTAMYLCATSRDPRNGGEQFFGPGTRLTVL.

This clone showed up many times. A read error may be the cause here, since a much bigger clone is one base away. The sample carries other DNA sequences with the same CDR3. The CDR3 loop is CASSKSFRSDTQYF. CDR3 nucleotides: TGCGCCAGCAGCAAGTCATTTCGGTCAGATACGCAGTATTTT. This chain uses TRBV2 with TRBJ2-3, with D unresolved. Germline lookup yields CDR1 SNHLY and CDR2 FYNNEI. The CDR3 covers 14 residues.

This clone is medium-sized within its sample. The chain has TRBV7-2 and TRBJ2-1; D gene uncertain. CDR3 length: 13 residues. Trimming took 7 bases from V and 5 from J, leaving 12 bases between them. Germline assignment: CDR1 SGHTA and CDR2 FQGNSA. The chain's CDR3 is CASKASQNNEQFF. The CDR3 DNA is TGTGCCAGCAAGGCGTCGCAGAACAATGAGCAGTTCTTC.

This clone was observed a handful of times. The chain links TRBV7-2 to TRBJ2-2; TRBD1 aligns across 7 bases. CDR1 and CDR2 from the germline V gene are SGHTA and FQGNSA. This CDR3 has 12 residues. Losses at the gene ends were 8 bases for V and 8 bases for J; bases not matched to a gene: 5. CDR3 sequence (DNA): TGTGCCAGCGGCCCGACAGGGGGGGAGCTGTTTTTT. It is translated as CASGPTGGELFF.

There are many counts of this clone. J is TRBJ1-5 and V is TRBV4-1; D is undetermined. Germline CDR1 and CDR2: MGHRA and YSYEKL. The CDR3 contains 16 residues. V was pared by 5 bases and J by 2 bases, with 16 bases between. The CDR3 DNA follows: TGCGCCAGCAGCTCACGGACCTGGTTGGGCAATCAGCCCCAGCATTTT. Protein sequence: CASSSRTWLGNQPQHF.

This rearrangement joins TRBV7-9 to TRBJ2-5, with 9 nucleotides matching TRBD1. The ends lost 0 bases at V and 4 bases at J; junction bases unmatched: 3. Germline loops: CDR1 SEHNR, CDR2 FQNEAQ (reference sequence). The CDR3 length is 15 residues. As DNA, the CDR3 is TGTGCCAGCAGCTTAGCTACGACAGGGGGAGAGACCCAGTACTTC. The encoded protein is CASSLATTGGETQYF.

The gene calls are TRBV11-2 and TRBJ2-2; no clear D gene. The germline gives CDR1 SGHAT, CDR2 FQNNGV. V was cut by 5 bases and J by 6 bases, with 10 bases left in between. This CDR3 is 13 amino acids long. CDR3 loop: CASSPPHAGELFF. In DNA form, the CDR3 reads TGTGCCAGCAGCCCGCCTCACGCCGGGGAGCTGTTTTTT.

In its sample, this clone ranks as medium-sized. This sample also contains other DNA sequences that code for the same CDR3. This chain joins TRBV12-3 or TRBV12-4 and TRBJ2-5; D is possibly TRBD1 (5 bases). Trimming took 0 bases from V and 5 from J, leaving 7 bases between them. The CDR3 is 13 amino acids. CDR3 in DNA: TGTGCCAGCAGTTTAGCAGGGGTCGAGACCCAGTACTTC. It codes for CASSLAGVETQYF.